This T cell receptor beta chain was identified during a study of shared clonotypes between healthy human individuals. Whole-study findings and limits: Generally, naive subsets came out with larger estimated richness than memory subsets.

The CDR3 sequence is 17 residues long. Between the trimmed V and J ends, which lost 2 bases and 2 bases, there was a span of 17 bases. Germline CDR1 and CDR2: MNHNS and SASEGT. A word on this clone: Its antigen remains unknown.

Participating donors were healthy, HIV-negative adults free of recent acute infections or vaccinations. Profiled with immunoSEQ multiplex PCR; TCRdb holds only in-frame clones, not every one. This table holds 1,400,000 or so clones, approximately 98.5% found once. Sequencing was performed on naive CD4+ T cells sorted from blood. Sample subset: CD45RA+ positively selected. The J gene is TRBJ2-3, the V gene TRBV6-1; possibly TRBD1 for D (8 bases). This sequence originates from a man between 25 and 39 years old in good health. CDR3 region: CASSETGTGGATDTQYF. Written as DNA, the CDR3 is TGTGCCAGCAGTGAAACCGGAACAGGGGGGGCCACAGATACGCAGTATTTT.